This TCR beta chain is from a study of memory CD4+ T cells and cytomegalovirus serostatus. Study-wide context: Healthy Belgian adult donors included 9 or 10 CMV-positive and 24 CMV-negative people. Study conclusions and caveats: Of 150 to 200 reported CMV TCRbeta sequences, some 67 were found in memory CD4+ repertoires.

The sort gate was single viable CD3+CD4+CD8-CD45RO+ cells for memory CD4+ T cells. Total CD4+ T cells were enriched by CD4 positive selection. Authors' processing steps: After removing out-of-frame reads, 2.3 million or so distinct TCRbeta sequences remained. The method was immunoSEQ multiplex PCR; TCRdb's version includes in-frame clones alone and lacks a portion of them. V, J and clone size are those of that table, while D and trimming were read from the DNA. In the table there are tens of thousands of clones, 76% of which are singletons. Note on this clone: Antigen specificity is unknown.

Germline V gives CDR1 SEHNR, CDR2 FQNEAQ (reference sequence). The V end was cut by 3 bases, the J end by 6 bases, with 9 bases between. The CDR3 length is 12 residues. V usage is TRBV7-9 and J usage is TRBJ2-7; unclear D gene. Source material: memory CD4+ T cells from blood. This TCR was sampled from an adult in good health and CMV-seropositive. CDR3: CASSFHQSEQYF. The CDR3 region has the DNA TGTGCCAGCAGCTTTCACCAGAGCGAGCAGTACTTC.